A few counts support the clone carrying this T cell receptor (beta chain). Via MiXCR, TCRdb re-called the RT-PCR reads, giving one row per CDR3 protein. The repertoire consists of about a million distinct CDR3 sequences, with about 20% occurring once and the leading ten covering roughly 6.4%. The sample belongs to a study of patients and donors after allogeneic stem cell transplantation. V gave up 4 bases and J gave up 8 bases; unmatched junction bases: 10. This CDR3 region has 15 residues. Germline assignment: CDR1 MNHEY and CDR2 SVGAGI. The clonotype originates from a human donor who was either an allogeneic HSCT recipient or a stem cell or donor lymphocyte infusion donor (not recorded which). It is not recorded whose cells these are; they may come from a transplant donor. This chain uses TRBV6-5 with TRBJ1-4, with 7 positions matching TRBD1. The sequenced material came from blood, either unsorted or a sorted T cell fraction (not recorded which). Written as DNA, the CDR3 is TGTGCCAGCAGTTTTCTGACAGGGTTGAAGGAAAAACTGTTTTTT. Protein sequence: CASSFLTGLKEKLFF.